These T cell receptor beta chains were read from a single sample in a study of blood T cell repertoires in COVID-19. The repertoire was sequenced with immunoSEQ multiplex PCR; TCRdb's copy has only in-frame clones and lacks some. The sample gives approximately 200,000 clones, approximately 86% of which show up once; about 4% is in the top ten. What was sequenced was PBMCs or T cells enriched from blood (not recorded which). These receptor sequences come from a woman younger than 45 who had been exposed to COVID-19. The CDR3 runs from the conserved cysteine through the conserved F or W. Each record gives: CDR3 DNA, CDR3 protein, clone size, D gene, V gene, J gene. A D gene is named only where the DNA matches it firmly. A row's size may be missing; if present it is once, few, many or a size class.

DNA: TGTGCCAGCAGTTATCGGAGCTCTGGGGCCAACGTCCTGACTTTC; CDR3: CASSYRSSGANVLTF; size: -; D: -; V: TRBV27; J: TRBJ2-6
DNA: TGTGCCAGCAGTGAAGCTGCGGCCCGAGCGGAGACCCAGTACTTC; CDR3: CASSEAAARAETQYF; size: few; D: -; V: TRBV2; J: TRBJ2-5
DNA: TGCAGCGTTGAAGATCAGTATGCCTACGAGCAGTACTTC; CDR3: CSVEDQYAYEQYF; size: -; D: -; V: TRBV29-1; J: TRBJ2-7
DNA: TGTGCCAGCACGACAGGCTATGGCTACACCTTC; CDR3: CASTTGYGYTF; size: -; D: -; V: TRBV2; J: TRBJ1-2
DNA: TGTGCCAGCAGCTTAGGGCCTTTTAACTATGGCTACACCTTC; CDR3: CASSLGPFNYGYTF; size: -; D: -; V: TRBV11-3; J: TRBJ1-2
DNA: TGTGCTAGTGGTTTGGGAACAGGGGGCAAGGGGGAAAAACTGTTTTTT; CDR3: CASGLGTGGKGEKLFF; size: -; D: TRBD1; V: TRBV12-5; J: TRBJ1-4
DNA: TGTGCCAGTAGTTCTCACTCAGGGGGAGTGACTAATGAAAAACTGTTTTTT; CDR3: CASSSHSGGVTNEKLFF; size: -; D: TRBD1; V: TRBV19; J: TRBJ1-4
DNA: TGTGCCAGCAGTGGTTCGACAGGGCCCCAGCATTTT; CDR3: CASSGSTGPQHF; size: medium-sized; D: -; V: TRBV2; J: TRBJ1-5
DNA: TGTGCCAGTAGTACCCCGAAAGCGGGGAACACTGAAGCTTTCTTT; CDR3: CASSTPKAGNTEAFF; size: -; D: -; V: TRBV19; J: TRBJ1-1
DNA: TGTGCCAGCAGCTTATTCCCCCAGGGGGCTGGGGAGCAGTACTTC; CDR3: CASSLFPQGAGEQYF; size: -; D: TRBD1; V: TRBV7-8; J: TRBJ2-7
DNA: TGTGCCGCCGCGGCGGGGGCTCGCAATCAGCCCCAGCATTTT; CDR3: CAAAAGARNQPQHF; size: -; D: -; V: TRBV28; J: TRBJ1-5
DNA: TGTGCCAGCAGTTTACGGGGGGCCTACGGGGGCTACACCTTC; CDR3: CASSLRGAYGGYTF; size: -; D: -; V: TRBV28; J: TRBJ1-2
DNA: TGTGCCAGCAGCCGGGGGAGGGCCCGCTCCTACAATGAGCAGTTCTTC; CDR3: CASSRGRARSYNEQFF; size: -; D: TRBD2; V: TRBV3-1/TRBV3-2; J: TRBJ2-1
DNA: TGCGCCAGCAGCTTGGCCTCCGCGACAGGGGGCAGAGCTTTCTTT; CDR3: CASSLASATGGRAFF; size: -; D: TRBD1; V: TRBV5-1; J: TRBJ1-1
DNA: TGTGCCAGCAGCCCCGGCGGACTAGCGTTGGATACGCAGTATTTT; CDR3: CASSPGGLALDTQYF; size: -; D: TRBD2; V: TRBV9; J: TRBJ2-3
DNA: TGTGCCAGCAGTTACGGGGGGACAGTGAACACTGAAGCTTTCTTT; CDR3: CASSYGGTVNTEAFF; size: once; D: TRBD1; V: TRBV6-5; J: TRBJ1-1
DNA: TGTGCCAGCAGCTTAGGTTTTGGGGGGTCCTACGAGCAGTACTTC; CDR3: CASSLGFGGSYEQYF; size: -; D: -; V: TRBV7-9; J: TRBJ2-7
DNA: TGTGCCATCAGGACGACACAGGGGGCCGCCTACAATGAGCAGTTCTTC; CDR3: CAIRTTQGAAYNEQFF; size: -; D: TRBD1; V: TRBV10-3; J: TRBJ2-1
DNA: TGCGCCAGCAGCCCACTAGGAGGAGGTTTCAGAGATACGCAGTATTTT; CDR3: CASSPLGGGFRDTQYF; size: -; D: -; V: TRBV5-1; J: TRBJ2-3
DNA: TGCGCCAGCAGCTTGGCCTCCAGGGGTAAGTCACCCCTCCACTTT; CDR3: CASSLASRGKSPLHF; size: -; D: -; V: TRBV5-1; J: TRBJ1-6
DNA: TGCAGCGCAAATCAGGGTCCCACAGATACGCAGTATTTT; CDR3: CSANQGPTDTQYF; size: -; D: -; V: TRBV29-1; J: TRBJ2-3
DNA: TGTGCCAGCAGTCCCGACAGAAACAATGAGCAGTTCTTC; CDR3: CASSPDRNNEQFF; size: -; D: -; V: TRBV27; J: TRBJ2-1
DNA: TGTGCCAGCAGCCCGACAGGGGGCAACCCCTATGGCTACACCTTC; CDR3: CASSPTGGNPYGYTF; size: -; D: TRBD1; V: TRBV5-4; J: TRBJ1-2
DNA: TGTGCCAGCCTCCCACACTACCAGGTGGCAGGGGGCGGTCAGCCCCAGCATTTT; CDR3: CASLPHYQVAGGGQPQHF; size: once; D: TRBD1; V: TRBV27; J: TRBJ1-5
DNA: TGTGCCAGCAGCGGAATGAGGGCGGGGCCGCAGTATTTT; CDR3: CASSGMRAGPQYF; size: -; D: -; V: TRBV9; J: TRBJ2-3
DNA: -; CDR3: CASSVGAGINEQHF; size: -; D: -; V: TRBV9; J: TRBJ2-7
DNA: TGTGCCAGCAGTCCTGCAGGGCGCACTGAAGCTTTCTTT; CDR3: CASSPAGRTEAFF; size: -; D: -; V: TRBV6-5; J: TRBJ1-1
DNA: TGTGCCAGCAGTGCAAGACAGGTCTCTGGGGCCAACGTCCTGACTTTC; CDR3: CASSARQVSGANVLTF; size: -; D: -; V: TRBV7-6; J: TRBJ2-6
DNA: TGTGCCAGTAGTTTCTTTACAGGGTTTGGTGGTGGCTACACCTTC; CDR3: CASSFFTGFGGGYTF; size: few; D: -; V: TRBV19; J: TRBJ1-2
DNA: TGTGCCAGCAGCGCGGGACTAGCGGGGGGTTCGGAGACCCAGTACTTC; CDR3: CASSAGLAGGSETQYF; size: -; D: TRBD2; V: TRBV7-8; J: TRBJ2-5
DNA: TGTGCCAGCAGTTGGGGCAGCCAAAATAGCAATCAGCCCCAGCATTTT; CDR3: CASSWGSQNSNQPQHF; size: -; D: -; V: TRBV28; J: TRBJ1-5
DNA: TGTGCCAGCAGCCCACCTGGGACTCTTAACAATGAGCAGTTCTTC; CDR3: CASSPPGTLNNEQFF; size: -; D: -; V: TRBV3-1/TRBV3-2; J: TRBJ2-1
DNA: TGTGCCAGCAGGTCGGAAGGGGGCCCCATTCCCCTGTCTGGGGCCAACGTCCTGACTTTC; CDR3: CASRSEGGPIPLSGANVLTF; size: -; D: TRBD1; V: TRBV28; J: TRBJ2-6
DNA: TGTGCGTGTCCCAGGGTGACTGGGGCCAACGTCCTGACTTTC; CDR3: CACPRVTGANVLTF; size: few; D: -; V: TRBV7-8; J: TRBJ2-6
DNA: TGTGCCAGCAGTTTATCACTAGTTGGTACAGATACGCAGTATTTT; CDR3: CASSLSLVGTDTQYF; size: -; D: -; V: TRBV27; J: TRBJ2-3
DNA: TGTGCCAGCAGTGAAGGGGGGCTGGGCAATCAGCCCCAGCATTTT; CDR3: CASSEGGLGNQPQHF; size: -; D: -; V: TRBV2; J: TRBJ1-5
DNA: TGCGCCAGCAGCTTCACAGGGGACCCAAACTATGGCTACACCTTC; CDR3: CASSFTGDPNYGYTF; size: -; D: TRBD1; V: TRBV5-1; J: TRBJ1-2
DNA: TGTGCCACCAGCGGCTCCGGGACAGCTTTTGGCTACACCTTC; CDR3: CATSGSGTAFGYTF; size: -; D: TRBD1; V: TRBV24-1; J: TRBJ1-2
DNA: TGTGCCAGCTCACCCCGCCAGGGGGACACCGGGGAGCTGTTTTTT; CDR3: CASSPRQGDTGELFF; size: -; D: TRBD1; V: TRBV18; J: TRBJ2-2
DNA: TGTGCCCGCAGTGAAGCTAGCGGGGGGGATACCGGGGAGCTGTTTTTT; CDR3: CARSEASGGDTGELFF; size: -; D: TRBD2; V: TRBV2; J: TRBJ2-2
DNA: TGCGCCAGCAGCGGGCCGGGACAGGGTCTCACTGAAGCTTTCTTT; CDR3: CASSGPGQGLTEAFF; size: -; D: TRBD1; V: TRBV10-2; J: TRBJ1-1